The TCR beta chain described here comes from a study of T-cell reconstitution after alpha-beta-depleted transplantation in children. CDR3 length equals 15 residues. From germline, CDR1 is SGHVS and CDR2 FNYEAQ. With 5 bases clipped from V and 4 bases from J, the junction kept 8 bases outside the gene matches. A TCRbeta library incorporating unique molecular identifiers was prepared. From the PCR reads, TCRdb called clonotypes with MiXCR, one entry per CDR3 protein. Altogether about 240,000 distinct CDR3 sequences are present, more than 10% being singletons, with the ten largest covering roughly 2.6%. This clonotype was observed a handful of times.

The source of this sequence is a human donor who donated a stem cell graft to a child with acute lymphoblastic leukemia. This chain links TRBV7-6 with TRBJ2-3; TRBD2 agrees at 8 bases. This specimen consisted of PBMCs from the stem cell graft donor, obtained from the stem cell graft. CDR3 in DNA: TGTGCCAGCAGCGGACTAGCCGAGACCGCAGATACGCAGTATTTT. Amino acid sequence: CASSGLAETADTQYF.